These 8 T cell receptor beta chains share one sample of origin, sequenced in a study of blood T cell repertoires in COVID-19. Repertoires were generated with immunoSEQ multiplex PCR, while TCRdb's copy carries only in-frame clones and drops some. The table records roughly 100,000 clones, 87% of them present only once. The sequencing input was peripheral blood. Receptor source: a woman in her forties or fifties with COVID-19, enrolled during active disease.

The CDR3 nucleotides are TGTGCCAGCAGCCTAGGGGACATTTTTGAAGCTTTCTTT. Amino acid sequence: CASSLGDIFEAFF. This chain joins TRBV11-2 and TRBJ1-1; tentative D call: TRBD1 (6 bases). This CDR3 contains 13 residues. V was pared by 5 bases and J by 7 bases, with 14 bases between. Germline CDR1 is SGHAT and CDR2 is FQNNGV. Based on the CDR3 plus reference TRBV11-2 and TRBJ1-1, the full variable domain is EAGVAQSPRYKIIEKRQSVAFWCNPISGHATLYWYQQILGQGPKLLIQFQNNGVVDDSQLPKDRFSAERLKGVDSTLKIQPAKLEDSAVYLCASSLGDIFEAFFGQGTRLTVV.

In nucleotides, the CDR3 is TGTGCCAGAGTTCCCCAGCATTTT. Protein product: CARVPQHF. This chain links TRBV10-3 with TRBJ1-5; D is uncertain. With 10 bases removed from V and 10 bases from J, the gap between germline ends came to 5 bases. The CDR3 runs 8 residues. Germline V gene sequence: CDR1 ENHRY, CDR2 SYGVKD.

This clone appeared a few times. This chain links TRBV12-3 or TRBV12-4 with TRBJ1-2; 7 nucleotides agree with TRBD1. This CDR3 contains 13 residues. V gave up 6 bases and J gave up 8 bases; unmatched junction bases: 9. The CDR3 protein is CASRKGQARGYTF. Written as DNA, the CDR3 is TGTGCCAGCAGGAAAGGACAGGCTCGCGGCTACACCTTC.

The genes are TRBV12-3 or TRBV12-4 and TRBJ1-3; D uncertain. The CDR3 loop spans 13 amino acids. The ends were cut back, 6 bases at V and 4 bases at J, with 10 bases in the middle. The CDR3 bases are TGTGCCAGCAGCGTGCGGGCGGGAAACACCATATATTTT. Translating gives CASSVRAGNTIYF.

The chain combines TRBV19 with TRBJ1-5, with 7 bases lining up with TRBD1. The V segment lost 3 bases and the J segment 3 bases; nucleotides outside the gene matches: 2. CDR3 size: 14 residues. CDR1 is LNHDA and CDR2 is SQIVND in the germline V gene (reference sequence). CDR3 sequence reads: CASSMGQNNQPQHF. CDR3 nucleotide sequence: TGTGCCAGTAGTATGGGACAGAACAATCAGCCCCAGCATTTT.

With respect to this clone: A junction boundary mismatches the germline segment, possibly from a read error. CDR3 protein: CASPGAGDF. CDR3 bases: TGTGCCAGCCCGGGGGCGGGGGACTTC. The rearrangement links TRBV2 to TRBJ2-4; a weak D match, TRBD2 (7 bases). In germline, CDR1 is SNHLY, CDR2 FYNNEI. The CDR3 extends over 9 amino acids.

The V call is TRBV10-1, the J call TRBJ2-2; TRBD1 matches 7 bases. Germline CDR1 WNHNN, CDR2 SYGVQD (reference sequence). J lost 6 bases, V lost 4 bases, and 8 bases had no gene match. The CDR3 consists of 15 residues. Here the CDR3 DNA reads TGCGCCAGCAGTGCGAGGAAGGGGGCAGCCGGGGAGCTGTTTTTT. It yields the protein CASSARKGAAGELFF.

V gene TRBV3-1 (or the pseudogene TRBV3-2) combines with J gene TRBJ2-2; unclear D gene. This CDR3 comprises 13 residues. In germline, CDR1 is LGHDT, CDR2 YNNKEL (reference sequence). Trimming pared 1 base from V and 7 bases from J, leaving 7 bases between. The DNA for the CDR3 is TGTGCCAGCAGCCAAGGCGGTATCGGGGAGCTGTTTTTT. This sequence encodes CASSQGGIGELFF.